One and the same sample provided the 24 T cell receptor beta chains below, sequenced in a study of blood T cell repertoires in COVID-19. TCRdb keeps only in-frame clones here, not all; method: immunoSEQ multiplex PCR. The table shows about 73,000 clones, with 65% to 85% occurring only once. Sample: peripheral blood. Source of these receptors: a man older than 75 with active or convalescent COVID-19.

The genes are TRBV19 and TRBJ1-3, with D possibly TRBD1 on 5 matching bases. Germline-derived CDR1 and CDR2 are LNHDA and SQIVND (reference sequence). This CDR3 is built from 13 residues. V was clipped by 10 bases and J by 0 bases, with 10 bases between them. This CDR3 reads CANTGSSGNTIYF. In nucleotides, the CDR3 is TGTGCCAACACAGGTAGCTCTGGAAACACCATATATTTT.

This clone appeared once. This chain joins TRBV10-3 and TRBJ1-3; no clear D gene. V shed 0 bases and J shed 1 base, with 7 bases lying between them. Germline assignment: CDR1 ENHRY and CDR2 SYGVKD. CDR3 length: 15 amino acids. This CDR3 reads CAISESTGSGNTIYF. The CDR3 bases are TGTGCCATCAGTGAGTCGACGGGTTCTGGAAACACCATATATTTT.

This clone appeared once. This chain links TRBV5-6 with TRBJ1-2; no reliable D call. This CDR3 has 12 amino acids. V lost 0 bases to trimming and J lost 8 bases, with 8 bases between them. The germline V gene has CDR1 SGHDT and CDR2 YYEEEE. As DNA, the CDR3 is TGTGCCAGCAGCTTGGTTTTGTCGGGCTACACCTTC. Its translation is CASSLVLSGYTF.

V usage is TRBV2 and J usage is TRBJ2-1; tentative D call: TRBD1 (6 bases). The CDR3 covers 13 residues. Per the germline V gene, CDR1 is SNHLY and CDR2 is FYNNEI. V was pared by 7 bases and J by 8 bases, with 15 bases between. This chain's CDR3 is CASKSDSPHEQFF. In nucleotides, the CDR3 is TGTGCCAGCAAATCGGACAGCCCCCATGAGCAGTTCTTC.

The chain combines TRBV28 with TRBJ1-5; 7 bases line up with TRBD1. The CDR3 is 14 amino acids. V trimming: 7 bases; J trimming: 2 bases; junction bases outside the gene matches: 5. Germline V gene data show CDR1 as MDHEN and CDR2 as SYDVKM. The CDR3 DNA follows: TGTGCCAGCAATCGGCAGGGGGGCAATCAGCCCCAGCATTTT. Amino acid sequence: CASNRQGGNQPQHF. The whole variable domain, remainder taken from reference TRBV28 and TRBJ1-5, is DVKVTQSSRYLVKRTGEKVFLECVQDMDHENMFWYRQDPGLGLRLIYFSYDVKMKEKGDIPEGYSVSREKKERFSLILESASTNQTSMYLCASNRQGGNQPQHFGDGTRLSIL.

This chain uses TRBV6-1 with TRBJ1-5, with 10 bases matching TRBD1. The V and J ends lost 4 bases and 6 bases, in that order; junction bases with no gene match: 15. Germline V gene lookup returns CDR1 MNHNS and CDR2 SASEGT. This CDR3 is built from 18 residues. The CDR3 DNA is TGTGCCAGCAGTGCCTGGCCGGGACAGGGGCGTTGGGGTCAGCCCCAGCATTTT. Translating gives CASSAWPGQGRWGQPQHF.

V is TRBV12-3 or TRBV12-4 and J is TRBJ1-1; no definite D call. The CDR3 runs to 13 residues. V lost 7 bases and J 4 bases, leaving 13 bases between the germline ends. The CDR3 reads CASTYLAGTEAFF. Written as DNA, the CDR3 is TGTGCCAGCACTTACCTCGCGGGCACTGAAGCTTTCTTT.

J is TRBJ1-4 and V is TRBV27; D not resolved. The germline V gene has CDR1 MNHEY and CDR2 SMNVEV (reference sequence). V lost 0 bases and J lost 5, with 10 bases in between. The CDR3 loop spans 15 amino acids. DNA of the CDR3: TGTGCCAGCAGTTTATCGCCAGGATTAAATGAAAAACTGTTTTTT. Translated: CASSLSPGLNEKLFF. Based on the CDR3 plus reference TRBV27 and TRBJ1-4, the full variable domain is EAQVTQNPRYLITVTGKKLTVTCSQNMNHEYMSWYRQDPGLGLRQIYYSMNVEVTDKGDVPEGYKVSRKEKRNFPLILESPSPNQTSLYFCASSLSPGLNEKLFFGSGTQLSVL.

The chain uses TRBV5-1 and TRBJ2-1, with 13 nucleotides matching TRBD2. The germline gives CDR1 SGHRS, CDR2 YFSETQ. The J segment lost 0 bases and the V segment lost 1 base, leaving 10 bases of the junction unmatched. The CDR3 has 20 residues. This CDR3 reads CASSLRGVWTSGSSYNEQFF. CDR3 bases: TGCGCCAGCAGCTTGAGGGGCGTCTGGACTAGCGGGAGCTCCTACAATGAGCAGTTCTTC.

The chain employs TRBV19 and TRBJ2-5; 7 bases line up with TRBD1. Germline V gene data show CDR1 as LNHDA and CDR2 as SQIVND (reference sequence). This CDR3 is built from 13 residues. Trimming took 6 bases from V and 6 from J; bases not matched to a gene: 7. The CDR3 DNA follows: TGTGCCAGTAGACAGGGGAATTCGCAGACCCAGTACTTC. This translates into CASRQGNSQTQYF.

This rearrangement joins TRBV2 to TRBJ1-1; D uncertain. Germline V gives CDR1 SNHLY, CDR2 FYNNEI. With 2 bases removed from V and 6 bases from J, the gap between germline ends came to 10 bases. The CDR3 covers 13 residues. This chain's CDR3 is CASSERERAEAFF. The CDR3 nucleotides are TGTGCCAGCAGTGAACGGGAAAGGGCTGAAGCTTTCTTT.

In its sample, this clone was seen once. The rearrangement links TRBV7-2 to TRBJ2-7; D gene ambiguous. Trimming removed 4 bases at V and 3 bases at J, with 10 bases between. The CDR3 loop spans 13 amino acids. The germline CDR1 and CDR2 sequences are SGHTA and FQGNSA. CDR3 sequence reads: CASSSLGSYEQYF. The CDR3 DNA follows: TGTGCCAGCAGCTCCCTGGGCAGCTACGAGCAGTACTTC. Based on the CDR3 plus reference TRBV7-2 and TRBJ2-7, the full variable domain is GAGVSQSPSNKVTEKGKDVELRCDPISGHTALYWYRQSLGQGLEFLIYFQGNSAPDKSGLPSDRFSAERTGGSVSTLTIQRTQQEDSAVYLCASSSLGSYEQYFGPGTRLTVT.

There are a few counts of this clone. The V and J genes are TRBV5-1 and TRBJ2-4, with 8 bases lining up with TRBD1. Losses at the gene ends were 5 bases for V and 7 bases for J; bases not matched to a gene: 11. The CDR3 has 15 amino acids. The germline gives CDR1 SGHRS, CDR2 YFSETQ. The CDR3 nucleotides are TGCGCCAGCAGTGGACTTGGACAGGGTAGCAACATTCAGTACTTC. Its translation: CASSGLGQGSNIQYF.

The gene calls are TRBV12-3 or TRBV12-4 and TRBJ1-2; 7 bases are a match to TRBD1. V was pared by 1 base and J by 4 bases, with 0 bases of the junction left unmatched. This CDR3 is built from 13 residues. CDR3 DNA: TGTGCCAGCAGTTTAGGACAGGGCTATGGCTACACCTTC. Translating gives CASSLGQGYGYTF.

Note on this clone: The junction does not match germline at one end; this may be a read error. The rearrangement uses TRBV10-3 and TRBJ1-2; 8 bases line up with TRBD1. Germline V gene data show CDR1 as ENHRY and CDR2 as SYGVKD. The CDR3 is 12 amino acids. Here the CDR3 reads CAISAQGAAPFF. DNA of the CDR3: TGTGCCATCAGTGCCCAGGGGGCCGCACCCTTCTTC.

CDR3 in DNA: TGTGCCAGCAGGCTCCGGGACACCTACGAGCAGTACTTC. It yields the protein CASRLRDTYEQYF. The chain recombines TRBV6-5 with TRBJ2-7; a possible D gene is TRBD1 (6 bases). Germline V gene sequence: CDR1 MNHEY, CDR2 SVGAGI. The CDR3 covers 13 residues. V shed 6 bases and J shed 2 bases, with 11 bases lying between them.

The chain carries TRBV3-1 (or the pseudogene TRBV3-2) and TRBJ1-2; possibly TRBD1 for D (5 bases). The ends were cut back, 8 bases at V and 4 bases at J, with 11 bases in the middle. There are 12 residues in the CDR3. The germline V gene has CDR1 LGHDT and CDR2 YNNKEL (reference sequence). In DNA form, the CDR3 reads TGTGCCAGCTGGGGGGTTGCCTATGGCTACACCTTC. Its translation is CASWGVAYGYTF.

The chain recombines TRBV4-1 with TRBJ2-5, with 10 bases aligning to TRBD1. This CDR3 contains 16 residues. Germline loops: CDR1 MGHRA, CDR2 YSYEKL. The ends lost 1 base at V and 1 base at J; junction bases unmatched: 3. The DNA of the CDR3 is TGCGCCAGCAGCCAAGTCGGACAGGGGGGCCAAGAGACCCAGTACTTC. It yields the protein CASSQVGQGGQETQYF.

V gene TRBV6-6 combines with J gene TRBJ2-5; 9 bases are a match to TRBD1. CDR3 length equals 14 residues. Germline CDR1 reads MNHNY; CDR2 reads SVGAGI (reference sequence). J was trimmed by 5 bases and V by 6 bases; bases with no gene match: 7. The CDR3 loop reads CASSGTGYLETQYF. The CDR3 DNA reads TGTGCCAGCAGCGGGACAGGGTATCTTGAGACCCAGTACTTC.

The CDR3 DNA is TGCGCCAGCAGAAGGCAGGATAGTTATGGCTACACCTTC. Translation gives CASRRQDSYGYTF. The rearrangement uses TRBV5-1 and TRBJ1-2; D gene uncertain. Trimming left V 5 bases short and J 5 bases short, with 13 bases between. The CDR3 has 13 residues. Germline lookup yields CDR1 SGHRS and CDR2 YFSETQ.

The table lists this clone with a count of one. The V and J genes are TRBV7-9 and TRBJ2-7; TRBD1 is a possible D gene (6 bases). V lost 5 bases and J lost 1, with 12 bases in between. Germline CDR1 and CDR2: SEHNR and FQNEAQ (reference sequence). The CDR3 covers 14 residues. The CDR3 DNA reads TGTGCCAGCAGCCCCGGACAGAATTCCTACGAGCAGTACTTC. Translating gives CASSPGQNSYEQYF.

The chain links TRBV14 to TRBJ2-5, with D maybe TRBD1 (6 bases). CDR3 size: 16 residues. V lost 0 bases and J 1 base, leaving 12 bases between the germline ends. CDR1 is SGHDN, CDR2 FVKESK, per germline. The CDR3 loop reads CASSQDLGQVQETQYF. The DNA of the CDR3 is TGTGCCAGCAGCCAAGATCTGGGACAAGTCCAAGAGACCCAGTACTTC.

In this sample, this clone turned up a few times. This chain links TRBV5-1 with TRBJ2-3; TRBD2 matches at 7 bases. V was pared by 4 bases and J by 3 bases, with 11 bases of the junction left unmatched. The CDR3 totals 16 residues. The germline gives CDR1 SGHRS, CDR2 YFSETQ. In nucleotides, the CDR3 is TGCGCCAGCAGCGGGGGAGCGGGAAGGTTAACAGATACGCAGTATTTT. Translation gives CASSGGAGRLTDTQYF.

This clone appeared a single time. The gene calls are TRBV27 and TRBJ1-5, with 7 bases aligning to TRBD1. The CDR3 contains 17 residues. V lost 5 bases, J lost 4 bases, and 14 bases stayed unmatched. Germline CDR1 MNHEY, CDR2 SMNVEV (reference sequence). In DNA, the CDR3 is TGTGCCAGCAGTCCAGACAGGGCTCCCGACGGAAATCAGCCCCAGCATTTT. It is translated as CASSPDRAPDGNQPQHF.